The 5 T cell receptor beta chains listed next were all sequenced from one sample in a study of tumor-infiltrating lymphocytes in primary liver carcinoma. Blood RNA came from unsorted whole blood; germline DNA was also extracted. TCR beta cDNA was made from approximately 540 ng total RNA with a constant-region primer. Amplification in three nested multiplex PCR rounds with slightly modified ARM-PCR gave rise to TCR beta libraries. Rounds one and two of PCR, each of roughly 10 cycles, were primed with TRBV1-TRBV30 forward primers and a C-beta reverse primer. TCRdb itself ran the multiplex PCR reads through MiXCR, one entry per CDR3 protein. The data contain some 180,000 distinct CDR3 sequences, around 60% of them seen just once; the ten biggest clones take up roughly 76%. The sequenced sample was peripheral blood. The receptors here all came from a middle-aged man with primary liver carcinoma and hepatitis B virus infection.

This clonotype was detected only once. Mismatch with germline at one junction end may stem from a read error. This chain uses TRBV11-3 with TRBJ2-1; 12 positions match TRBD2. Germline-derived CDR1 and CDR2 are SGHNT and YENEEA. This CDR3 is built from 17 residues. CDR3 coding DNA: TGTGCCAGCAGCCCGGGGGCTAGCGGGAGGGCCATCAATGGGCAGTTCTTC. Residues: CASSPGASGRAINGQFF.

Concerning this clonotype: Given a much more abundant clone one base away, this may be a read error. The chain links TRBV11-2 to TRBJ1-2, with TRBD1 matching 9 bases. The germline V gene has CDR1 SGHAT and CDR2 FQNNGV. The CDR3 runs 15 residues. CDR3 coding DNA: TGTGCCAGCAGCATAGGGACAGGGAGCGCCTATGGCTACGCCTTC. This gives the protein CASSIGTGSAYGYAF.

This clonotype was detected ten times or more. CDR3 in amino acids: CSVGTGESKLFF. The CDR3 coding sequence is TGCAGCGTGGGGACAGGGGAATCAAAACTGTTTTTT. The chain links TRBV29-1 to TRBJ1-4, with 10 bases fitting TRBD1. The CDR3 sequence is 12 residues long. The V and J ends lost 6 bases and 10 bases, in that order; junction bases with no gene match: 5. The germline V gene encodes CDR1 SQVTM and CDR2 ANQGSEA.

Points on this clonotype: Given the absence of the conserved phenylalanine or tryptophan at the CDR3 end, a read error is likely. V is TRBV6-5 and J is TRBJ2-7, with TRBD1 matching over 9 bases. CDR1 is MNHEY and CDR2 is SVGAGI in the germline V gene. The CDR3 consists of 15 residues. The V segment lost 6 bases and the J segment 2 bases; nucleotides outside the gene matches: 8. CDR3 loop: CASRPPGQGTYEQYL. DNA for the CDR3: TGTGCCAGCAGACCCCCGGGACAGGGAACCTACGAGCAGTACCTC.

This clonotype has just one count. The rearrangement uses TRBV11-2 and TRBJ2-7; maybe TRBD2 (6 bases). Trimming removed 0 bases at V and 5 bases at J, with 14 bases between. CDR1 is SGHAT, CDR2 FQNNGV, per germline. The CDR3 is 15 residues long. CDR3 sequence: CASSLEGQRVHEQYF. The CDR3 region has the DNA TGTGCCAGCAGCTTAGAGGGCCAGCGGGTCCACGAGCAGTACTTC.